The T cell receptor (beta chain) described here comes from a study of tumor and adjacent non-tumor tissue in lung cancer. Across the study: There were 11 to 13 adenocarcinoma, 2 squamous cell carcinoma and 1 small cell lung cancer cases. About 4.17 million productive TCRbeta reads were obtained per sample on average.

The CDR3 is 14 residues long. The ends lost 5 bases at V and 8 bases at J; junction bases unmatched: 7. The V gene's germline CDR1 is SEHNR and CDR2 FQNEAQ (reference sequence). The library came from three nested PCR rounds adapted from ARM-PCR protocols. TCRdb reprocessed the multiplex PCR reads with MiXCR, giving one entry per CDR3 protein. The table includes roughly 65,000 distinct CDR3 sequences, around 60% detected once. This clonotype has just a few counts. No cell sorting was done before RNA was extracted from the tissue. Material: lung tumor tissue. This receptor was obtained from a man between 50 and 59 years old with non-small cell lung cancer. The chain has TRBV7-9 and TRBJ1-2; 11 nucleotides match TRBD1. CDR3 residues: CASSQGQGEGGYTF. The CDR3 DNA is TGTGCCAGCAGCCAGGGACAGGGGGAAGGCGGCTACACCTTC.